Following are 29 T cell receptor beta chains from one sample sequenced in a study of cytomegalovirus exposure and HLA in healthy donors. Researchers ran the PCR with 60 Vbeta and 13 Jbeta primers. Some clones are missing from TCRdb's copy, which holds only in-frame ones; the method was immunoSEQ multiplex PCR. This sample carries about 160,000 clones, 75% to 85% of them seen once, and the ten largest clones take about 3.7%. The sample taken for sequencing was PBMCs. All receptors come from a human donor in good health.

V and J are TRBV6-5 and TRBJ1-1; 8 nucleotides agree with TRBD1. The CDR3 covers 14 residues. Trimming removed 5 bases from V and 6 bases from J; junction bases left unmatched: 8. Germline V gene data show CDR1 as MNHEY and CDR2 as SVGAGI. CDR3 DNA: TGTGCCAGCAGTCAGGGGGCGAGGGCGGCTGAAGCTTTCTTT. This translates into CASSQGARAAEAFF.

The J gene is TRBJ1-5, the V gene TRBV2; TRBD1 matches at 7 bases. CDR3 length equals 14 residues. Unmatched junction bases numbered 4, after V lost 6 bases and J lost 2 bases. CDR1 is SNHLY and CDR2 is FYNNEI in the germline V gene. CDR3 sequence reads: CASSDDRGNQPQHF. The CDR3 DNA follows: TGTGCCAGCAGCGATGACAGGGGCAATCAGCCCCAGCATTTT.

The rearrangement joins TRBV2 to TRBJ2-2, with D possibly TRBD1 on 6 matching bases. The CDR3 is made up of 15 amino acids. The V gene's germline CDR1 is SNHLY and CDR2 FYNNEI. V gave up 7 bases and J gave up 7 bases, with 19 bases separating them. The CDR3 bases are TGTGCCAGCACCTTGGCAGGGGCCGGAAACGGGGAGCTGTTTTTT. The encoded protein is CASTLAGAGNGELFF.

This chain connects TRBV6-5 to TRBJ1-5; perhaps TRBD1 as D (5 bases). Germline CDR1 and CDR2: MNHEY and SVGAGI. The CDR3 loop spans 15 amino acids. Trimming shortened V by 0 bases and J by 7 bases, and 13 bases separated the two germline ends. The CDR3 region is CASSYSSGRGQPQHF. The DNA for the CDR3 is TGTGCCAGCAGTTACTCGTCCGGAAGGGGCCAGCCCCAGCATTTT.

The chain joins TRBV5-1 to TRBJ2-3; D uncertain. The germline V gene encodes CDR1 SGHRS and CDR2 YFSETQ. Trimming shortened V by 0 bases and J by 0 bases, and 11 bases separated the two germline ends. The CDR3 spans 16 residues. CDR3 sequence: CASSLDLAASTDTQYF. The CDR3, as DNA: TGCGCCAGCAGCTTGGATCTTGCGGCTAGCACAGATACGCAGTATTTT.

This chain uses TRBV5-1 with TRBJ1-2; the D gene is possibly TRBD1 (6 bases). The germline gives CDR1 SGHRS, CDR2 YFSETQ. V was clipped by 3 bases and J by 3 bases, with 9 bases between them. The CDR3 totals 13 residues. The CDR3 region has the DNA TGCGCCAGCAGCTCGGACAGCTACTATGGCTACACCTTC. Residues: CASSSDSYYGYTF. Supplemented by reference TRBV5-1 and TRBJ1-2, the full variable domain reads KAGVTQTPRYLIKTRGQQVTLSCSPISGHRSVSWYQQTPGQGLQFLFEYFSETQRNKGNFPGRFSGRQFSNSRSEMNVSTLELGDSALYLCASSSDSYYGYTFGSGTRLTVV.

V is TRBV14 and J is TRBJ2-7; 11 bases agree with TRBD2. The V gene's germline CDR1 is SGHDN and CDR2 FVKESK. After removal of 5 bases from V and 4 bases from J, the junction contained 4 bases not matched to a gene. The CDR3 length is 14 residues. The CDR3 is CASSSRLAGYEQYF. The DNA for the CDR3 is TGTGCCAGCAGCTCACGACTAGCGGGGTACGAGCAGTACTTC.

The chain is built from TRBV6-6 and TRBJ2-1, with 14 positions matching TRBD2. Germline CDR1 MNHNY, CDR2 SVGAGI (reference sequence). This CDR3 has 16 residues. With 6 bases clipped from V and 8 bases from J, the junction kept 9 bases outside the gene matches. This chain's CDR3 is CASSYGTSGSTHEQFF. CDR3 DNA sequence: TGTGCCAGCAGCTACGGGACTAGCGGGAGCACCCATGAGCAGTTCTTC.

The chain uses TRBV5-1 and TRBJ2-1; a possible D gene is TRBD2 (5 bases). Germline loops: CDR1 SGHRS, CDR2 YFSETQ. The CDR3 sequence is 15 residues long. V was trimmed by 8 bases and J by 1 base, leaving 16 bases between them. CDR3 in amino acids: CASKDFSSSYNEQFF. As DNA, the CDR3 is TGCGCCAGTAAGGACTTCTCATCTTCCTACAATGAGCAGTTCTTC.

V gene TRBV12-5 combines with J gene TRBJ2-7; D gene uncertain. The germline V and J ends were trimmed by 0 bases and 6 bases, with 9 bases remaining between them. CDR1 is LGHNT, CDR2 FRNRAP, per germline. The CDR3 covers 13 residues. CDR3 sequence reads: CASGLVTVPEQYF. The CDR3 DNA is TGTGCTAGTGGTTTGGTAACAGTTCCCGAGCAGTACTTC.

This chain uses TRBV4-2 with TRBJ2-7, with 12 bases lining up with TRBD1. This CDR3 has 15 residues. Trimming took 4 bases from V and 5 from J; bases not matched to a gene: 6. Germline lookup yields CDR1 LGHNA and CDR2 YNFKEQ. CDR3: CASSPSGTGGDEQYF. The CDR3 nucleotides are TGTGCCAGCAGCCCCTCCGGGACAGGGGGCGACGAGCAGTACTTC.

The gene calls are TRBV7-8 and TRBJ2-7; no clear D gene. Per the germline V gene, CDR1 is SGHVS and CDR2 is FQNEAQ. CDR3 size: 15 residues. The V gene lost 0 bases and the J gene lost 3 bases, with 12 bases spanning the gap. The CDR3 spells CASSLARLLNYEQYF. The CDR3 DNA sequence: TGTGCCAGCAGCTTAGCGCGGCTGCTCAACTACGAGCAGTACTTC.

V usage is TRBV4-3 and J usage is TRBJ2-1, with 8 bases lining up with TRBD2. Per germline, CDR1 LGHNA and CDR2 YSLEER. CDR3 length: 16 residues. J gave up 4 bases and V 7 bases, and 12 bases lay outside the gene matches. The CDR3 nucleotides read TGCGCCAGCACCTATAGTCTAGCGGGTAATTACAATGAGCAGTTCTTC. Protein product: CASTYSLAGNYNEQFF.

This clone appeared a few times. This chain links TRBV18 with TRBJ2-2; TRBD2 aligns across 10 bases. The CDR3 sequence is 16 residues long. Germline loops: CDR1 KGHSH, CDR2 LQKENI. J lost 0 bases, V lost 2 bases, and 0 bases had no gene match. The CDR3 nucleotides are TGTGCCAGCTCACCAACTAGCGGGACGAACACCGGGGAGCTGTTTTTT. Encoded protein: CASSPTSGTNTGELFF.

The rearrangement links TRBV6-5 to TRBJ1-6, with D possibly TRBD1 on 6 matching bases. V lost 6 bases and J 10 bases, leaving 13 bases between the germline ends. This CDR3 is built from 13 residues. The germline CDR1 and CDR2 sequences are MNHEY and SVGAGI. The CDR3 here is CASSPRGASPLHF. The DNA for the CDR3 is TGTGCCAGCAGCCCCAGGGGAGCATCACCCCTCCACTTT.

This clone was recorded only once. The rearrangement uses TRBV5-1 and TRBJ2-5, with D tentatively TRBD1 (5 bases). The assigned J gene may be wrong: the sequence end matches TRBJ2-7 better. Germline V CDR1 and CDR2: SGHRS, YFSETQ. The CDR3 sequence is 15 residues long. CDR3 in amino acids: CASSEDTGTYYEQYF. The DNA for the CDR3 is TGCGCCAGCAGCGAGGACACAGGAACCTACTACGAGCAGTACTTC.

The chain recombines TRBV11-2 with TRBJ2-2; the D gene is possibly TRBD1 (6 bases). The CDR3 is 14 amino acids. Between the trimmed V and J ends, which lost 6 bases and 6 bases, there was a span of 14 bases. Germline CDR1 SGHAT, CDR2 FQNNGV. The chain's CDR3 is CASSSLRGSGELFF. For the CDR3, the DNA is TGTGCCAGCAGTTCCCTAAGGGGGTCCGGGGAGCTGTTTTTT.

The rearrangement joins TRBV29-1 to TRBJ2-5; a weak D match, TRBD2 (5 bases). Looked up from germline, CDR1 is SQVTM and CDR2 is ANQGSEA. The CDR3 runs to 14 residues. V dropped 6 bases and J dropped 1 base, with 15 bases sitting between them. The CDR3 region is CSVGSRRRQETQYF. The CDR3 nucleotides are TGCAGCGTGGGGAGTCGTCGTCGCCAAGAGACCCAGTACTTC.

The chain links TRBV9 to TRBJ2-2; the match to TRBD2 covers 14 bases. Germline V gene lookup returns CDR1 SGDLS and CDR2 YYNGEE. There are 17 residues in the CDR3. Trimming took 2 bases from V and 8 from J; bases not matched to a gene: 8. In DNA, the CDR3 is TGTGCCAGCAGCGTGACATGGGGACTAGCGGGAGTAGGGGAGCTGTTTTTT. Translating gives CASSVTWGLAGVGELFF.

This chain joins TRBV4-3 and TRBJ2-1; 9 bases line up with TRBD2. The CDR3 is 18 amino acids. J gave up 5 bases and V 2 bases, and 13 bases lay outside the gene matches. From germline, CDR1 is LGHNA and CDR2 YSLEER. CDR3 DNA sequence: TGCGCCAGCAGCCAAATATTTCGTGGGCTAGCGGGACACAATGAGCAGTTCTTC. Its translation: CASSQIFRGLAGHNEQFF.

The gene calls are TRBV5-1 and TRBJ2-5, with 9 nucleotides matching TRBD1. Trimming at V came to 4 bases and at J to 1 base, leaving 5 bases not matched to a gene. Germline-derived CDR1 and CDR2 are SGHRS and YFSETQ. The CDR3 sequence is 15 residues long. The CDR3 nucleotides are TGCGCCAGCAGCACGGGACAGGGTGTCCAAGAGACCCAGTACTTC. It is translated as CASSTGQGVQETQYF.

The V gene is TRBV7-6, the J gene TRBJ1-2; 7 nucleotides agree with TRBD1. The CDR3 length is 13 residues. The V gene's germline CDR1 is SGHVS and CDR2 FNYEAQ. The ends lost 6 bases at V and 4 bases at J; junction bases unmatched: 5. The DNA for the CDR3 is TGTGCCAGCAGTCCCGGGACAGTCTATGGCTACACCTTC. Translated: CASSPGTVYGYTF. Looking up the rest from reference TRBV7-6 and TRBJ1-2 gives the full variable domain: GAGVSQSPRYKVTKRGQDVALRCDPISGHVSLYWYRQALGQGPEFLTYFNYEAQQDKSGLPNDRFSAERPEGSISTLTIQRTEQRDSAMYRCASSPGTVYGYTFGSGTRLTVV.

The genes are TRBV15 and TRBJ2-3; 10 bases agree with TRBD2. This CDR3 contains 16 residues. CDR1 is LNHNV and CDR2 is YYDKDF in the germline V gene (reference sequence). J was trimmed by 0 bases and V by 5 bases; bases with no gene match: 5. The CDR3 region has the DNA TGTGCCACCAGCGGGGGGACTAGCGAGAGCACAGATACGCAGTATTTT. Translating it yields CATSGGTSESTDTQYF.

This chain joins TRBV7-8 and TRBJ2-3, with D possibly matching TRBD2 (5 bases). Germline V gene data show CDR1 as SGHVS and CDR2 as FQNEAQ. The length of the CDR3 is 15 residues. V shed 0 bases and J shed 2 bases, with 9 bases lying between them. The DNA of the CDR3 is TGTGCCAGCAGCTTAGCTCCGGGGATCACAGATACGCAGTATTTT. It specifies CASSLAPGITDTQYF.

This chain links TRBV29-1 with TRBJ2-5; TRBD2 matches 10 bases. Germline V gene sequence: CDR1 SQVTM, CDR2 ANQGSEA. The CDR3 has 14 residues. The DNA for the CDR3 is TGCAGTTCGGCCTCTAGCGGGGGTTCAGAGACCCAGTACTTC. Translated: CSSASSGGSETQYF.

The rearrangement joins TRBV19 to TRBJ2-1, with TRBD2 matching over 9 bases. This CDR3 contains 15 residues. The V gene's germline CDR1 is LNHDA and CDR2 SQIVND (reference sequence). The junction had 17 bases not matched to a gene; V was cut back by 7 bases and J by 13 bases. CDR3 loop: CASTGGGGAVSGQFF. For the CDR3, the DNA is TGTGCCAGTACGGGGGGCGGGGGGGCGGTTAGCGGTCAGTTCTTC.

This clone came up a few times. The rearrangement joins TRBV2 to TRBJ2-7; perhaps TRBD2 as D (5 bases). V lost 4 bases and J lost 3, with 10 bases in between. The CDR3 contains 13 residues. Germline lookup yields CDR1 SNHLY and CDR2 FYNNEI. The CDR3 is CASSGTPSYEQYF. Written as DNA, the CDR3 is TGTGCCAGCAGTGGGACTCCGAGCTACGAGCAGTACTTC.

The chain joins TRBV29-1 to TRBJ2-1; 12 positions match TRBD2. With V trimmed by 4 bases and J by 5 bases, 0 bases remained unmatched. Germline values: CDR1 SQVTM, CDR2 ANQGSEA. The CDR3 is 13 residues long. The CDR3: CSVGTSGNNEQFF. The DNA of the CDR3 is TGCAGCGTTGGGACTAGCGGGAACAATGAGCAGTTCTTC.

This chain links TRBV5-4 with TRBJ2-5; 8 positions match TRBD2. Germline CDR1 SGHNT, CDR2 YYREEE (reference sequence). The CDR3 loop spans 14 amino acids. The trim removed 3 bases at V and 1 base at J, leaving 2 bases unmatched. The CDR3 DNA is TGTGCCAGCAGCTCAGCGGGGGCCCAAGAGACCCAGTACTTC. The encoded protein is CASSSAGAQETQYF. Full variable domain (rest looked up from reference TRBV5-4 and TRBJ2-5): ETGVTQSPTHLIKTRGQQVTLRCSSQSGHNTVSWYQQALGQGPQFIFQYYREEENGRGNFPPRFSGLQFPNYSSELNVNALELDDSALYLCASSSAGAQETQYFGPGTRLLVL.